The sequence of this T cell receptor (beta chain) was determined in a study of blood T cell repertoires in COVID-19. Study-level information: Donors in the United States, Italy and Spain gave samples during acute or convalescent COVID-19. PBMCs, B-cell-depleted T cells, or T cells provided the cDNA or gDNA that made up the material.

Per the study methods: Counts of nucleated cells, estimated from reference gene primer amplification, were obtained. Assay: immunoSEQ multiplex PCR; the TCRdb copy retains only in-frame clones and omits some. That table furnishes V, J and clone size, whereas the DNA furnished D and trimming. The table has fewer than 300,000 clones, roughly 84% seen once; the top ten hold 15% to 19%. Seattle enrolled patients during active infection and tracked them longitudinally. In germline, CDR1 is LGHNA, CDR2 YNFKEQ. V lost 0 bases, J lost 1 base, and 16 bases lay in between. This CDR3 comprises 19 residues. The chain uses TRBV4-2 and TRBJ2-6; D may be TRBD2 (5 bases). The sequence was obtained from a person between 65 and 80 years old with COVID-19, enrolled during active disease. The sequencing sample was made of peripheral blood. The CDR3 is CASSQDLFGVWSGANVLTF. CDR3 in DNA: TGTGCCAGCAGCCAAGATCTGTTCGGGGTCTGGTCTGGGGCCAACGTCCTGACTTTC.